Each of the 25 T cell receptor beta chains below was sequenced from the same sample in a study of Graves' ophthalmopathy and Graves' hyperthyroidism. Amplification of the TCR beta CDR3 regions used RNA transcripts (as template). First-round RT-PCR with HTBI primers preceded a second-round multiplex PCR. TCRdb reprocessed the multiplex PCR reads with MiXCR, giving one entry per CDR3 protein. Of around 1,000,000 distinct CDR3 sequences listed, 35% to 40% were seen once; the top ten hold over 8.5%. The sequencing sample was made of peripheral blood or thyroid tissue (not recorded which). Receptors were obtained from an adult man with Graves' hyperthyroidism.

V and J are TRBV19 and TRBJ1-5, with 9 bases matching TRBD1. The V gene end was trimmed by 3 bases and the J gene end by 6 bases; junction bases not matched to a gene: 9. The CDR3 is 16 amino acids. Germline V gene sequence: CDR1 LNHDA, CDR2 SQIVND (reference sequence). This CDR3 reads CASSMASGTGSQPQHF. The DNA for the CDR3 is TGTGCCAGTAGTATGGCGTCGGGGACAGGGAGTCAGCCCCAGCATTTT.

This clonotype appeared many times. This chain joins TRBV7-2 and TRBJ1-2, with D perhaps TRBD1 (6 bases). CDR1 is SGHTA, CDR2 FQGNSA, per germline. The CDR3 sequence is 16 residues long. V dropped 3 bases and J dropped 4 bases, with 18 bases sitting between them. Written as DNA, the CDR3 is TGTGCCAGCAGCTTGATCGCGGCGGGGGCTAGCTATGGCTACACCTTC. Translated: CASSLIAAGASYGYTF.

This chain uses TRBV20-1 with TRBJ1-5; D perhaps matches TRBD1 (5 bases). From germline, CDR1 is DFQATT and CDR2 SNEGSKA (reference sequence). CDR3 length equals 13 residues. This CDR3 is CSTKTGRNQPQHF. The CDR3 DNA reads as TGCAGCACTAAGACGGGACGCAATCAGCCCCAGCATTTT.

The chain joins TRBV29-1 to TRBJ1-2; 12 nucleotides agree with TRBD1. The V and J ends lost 7 bases and 3 bases, in that order; junction bases with no gene match: 3. CDR1 SQVTM and CDR2 ANQGSEA come from the germline V gene. This CDR3 is 13 amino acids long. The CDR3 region has the DNA TGCAGCGGGGGACAGGGGGCAGACTATGGCTACACCTTC. As protein: CSGGQGADYGYTF. Looking up the rest from reference TRBV29-1 and TRBJ1-2 gives the full variable domain: SAVISQKPSRDICQRGTSLTIQCQVDSQVTMMFWYRQQPGQSLTLIATANQGSEATYESGFVIDKFPISRPNLTFSTLTVSNMSPEDSSIYLCSGGQGADYGYTFGSGTRLTVV.

The rearrangement joins TRBV7-2 to TRBJ2-7; 12 positions match TRBD1. CDR1 and CDR2 from the germline V gene are SGHTA and FQGNSA. This CDR3 has 17 residues. V was clipped by 8 bases and J by 1 base; unmatched bases: 12. CDR3 residues: CASASSGGQGASYEQYF. The CDR3 nucleotides read TGTGCCAGCGCGTCCTCCGGGGGACAGGGGGCATCCTACGAGCAGTACTTC.

The rearrangement links TRBV2 to TRBJ1-1, with D possibly matching TRBD1 (5 bases). The germline V gene encodes CDR1 SNHLY and CDR2 FYNNEI. The CDR3 is made up of 12 amino acids. Trimming removed 3 bases at V and 5 bases at J, with 7 bases between. The CDR3 reads CASSDGHTEAFF. The DNA for the CDR3 is TGTGCCAGCAGTGATGGACATACTGAAGCTTTCTTT. The full variable domain, in which reference TRBV2 and TRBJ1-1 provide the parts outside the CDR3, is EPEVTQTPSHQVTQMGQEVILRCVPISNHLYFYWYRQILGQKVEFLVSFYNNEISEKSEIFDDQFSVERPDGSNFTLKIRSTKLEDSAMYFCASSDGHTEAFFGQGTRLTVV.

As for this clonotype: Since a much larger clone is just one base distant, this may be a read error. The gene calls are TRBV10-3 and TRBJ1-2; D ambiguous. The CDR3 extends over 14 amino acids. Between the trimmed V and J ends, which lost 10 bases and 7 bases, there was a span of 22 bases. Germline values: CDR1 ENHRY, CDR2 SYGVKD. The CDR3: CASRRPGPSRGYTF. The CDR3 bases are TGTGCCAGCCGCCGGCCCGGGCCGTCGCGTGGCTACACCTTC.

This chain links TRBV10-3 with TRBJ2-5; 10 bases are a match to TRBD2. This CDR3 is built from 14 residues. Per germline, CDR1 ENHRY and CDR2 SYGVKD. Trimming removed 10 bases from V and 5 bases from J; junction bases left unmatched: 10. The chain's CDR3 is CATVAGGGMETQYF. CDR3 DNA: TGTGCCACCGTAGCGGGAGGAGGGATGGAGACCCAGTACTTC.

The J gene is TRBJ1-5, the V gene TRBV20-1, with D perhaps matching TRBD1 (5 bases). Germline V gene sequence: CDR1 DFQATT, CDR2 SNEGSKA (reference sequence). The CDR3 totals 11 residues. The V and J ends lost 3 bases and 11 bases respectively, with 11 bases between them. The CDR3 reads CSARAPGAQHF. In DNA form, the CDR3 reads TGCAGTGCTAGGGCCCCGGGGGCCCAGCATTTT.

The chain combines TRBV5-6 with TRBJ2-5; 9 nucleotides match TRBD1. J gave up 5 bases and V 2 bases, and 7 bases lay outside the gene matches. The CDR3 extends over 15 amino acids. Germline V gene lookup returns CDR1 SGHDT and CDR2 YYEEEE. This CDR3 is CASSLDRGYLETQYF. CDR3 nucleotides: TGTGCCAGCAGCTTAGACAGGGGGTATCTGGAGACCCAGTACTTC.

This clonotype was recorded a few times. A much larger clone differs by one base, so this may be a read error. The V and J genes are TRBV6-6 and TRBJ1-5; D perhaps matches TRBD1 (5 bases). Germline assignment: CDR1 MNHNY and CDR2 SVGAGI (reference sequence). The V end lost 7 bases, the J end lost 0 bases, and 10 bases lay between the germline ends. The CDR3 sequence is 14 residues long. This chain's CDR3 is CASKGTNSNQPQHF. In DNA form, the CDR3 reads TGTGCCAGCAAGGGGACCAATAGCAATCAGCCCCAGCATTTT.

This clonotype was counted between two and nine times. This chain links TRBV9 with TRBJ2-5, with D perhaps TRBD2 (6 bases). The ends were cut back, 2 bases at V and 3 bases at J, with 11 bases in the middle. Germline V gene sequence: CDR1 SGDLS, CDR2 YYNGEE. This CDR3 region has 14 residues. CDR3 DNA sequence: TGTGCCAGCAGCGTTTCCGGGAGTAAAGAGACCCAGTACTTC. It codes for CASSVSGSKETQYF.

The rearrangement uses TRBV15 and TRBJ1-1, with 7 bases fitting TRBD1. The CDR3 length is 14 residues. V trimming: 0 bases; J trimming: 9 bases; junction bases outside the gene matches: 7. Germline CDR1 LNHNV, CDR2 YYDKDF (reference sequence). This CDR3 reads CATSRDQGETQAFF. The DNA for the CDR3 is TGTGCCACCAGCAGAGATCAGGGGGAAACCCAAGCTTTCTTT.

This clonotype was seen a handful of times. The V call is TRBV11-2, the J call TRBJ1-4, with a weak D call TRBD1 (6 bases). Trimming removed 3 bases at V and 4 bases at J, with 12 bases between. Germline CDR1 SGHAT, CDR2 FQNNGV. The CDR3 runs to 15 residues. The CDR3 bases are TGTGCCAGCAGCTTGAGCGGGGGGCTTAATGAAAAACTGTTTTTT. This sequence encodes CASSLSGGLNEKLFF.

This clonotype was observed a handful of times. At one end, the junction sequence differs from germline, possibly due to a read error. This sequence joins TRBV10-3 and TRBJ1-5, with D tentatively TRBD1 (6 bases). CDR3 length: 17 amino acids. CDR1 and CDR2 (germline): ENHRY, SYGVKD. CDR3 nucleotides: TGTGCCAGCAGTTACCTAGGGGGAGGGTATAGCAATCAGCCCCAGCATTTT. Its translation is CASSYLGGGYSNQPQHF.

In this sample, this clonotype turned up a few times. V gene TRBV4-3 combines with J gene TRBJ2-5; 9 nucleotides match TRBD1. The junction had 5 bases not matched to a gene; V was cut back by 2 bases and J by 1 base. The CDR3 sequence is 16 residues long. Germline CDR1 reads LGHNA; CDR2 reads YSLEER. This CDR3 is CASSQNRGPGQETQYF. CDR3 coding DNA: TGCGCCAGCAGCCAAAACAGGGGGCCCGGCCAAGAGACCCAGTACTTC.

This clonotype was detected many times. This chain uses TRBV29-1 with TRBJ2-7, with TRBD1 matching 10 bases. The length of the CDR3 is 14 residues. The germline CDR1 and CDR2 sequences are SQVTM and ANQGSEA. V dropped 3 bases and J dropped 5; count of bases not matched to a gene: 7. The CDR3 bases are TGCAGCGTTGATTCCGGACAGGGGGTCCACGAGCAGTACTTC. Its protein product is CSVDSGQGVHEQYF.

This clonotype was observed many times. This sequence joins TRBV27 and TRBJ1-5; TRBD1 matches at 7 bases. From germline, CDR1 is MNHEY and CDR2 SMNVEV (reference sequence). V lost 5 bases to trimming and J lost 2 bases; unmatched junction nucleotides: 9. This CDR3 contains 16 residues. As DNA, the CDR3 is TGTGCCAGCAGTCTTGGGGGACAGTTACGCAATCAGCCCCAGCATTTT. Translation: CASSLGGQLRNQPQHF.

This clonotype has at least ten counts. The chain links TRBV19 to TRBJ1-5; 7 bases line up with TRBD1. Germline V gene data show CDR1 as LNHDA and CDR2 as SQIVND (reference sequence). The length of the CDR3 is 13 residues. With 7 bases clipped from V and 5 bases from J, the junction kept 5 bases outside the gene matches. The CDR3 spells CASTGGGYQPQHF. CDR3 coding DNA: TGTGCCAGTACAGGGGGTGGTTATCAGCCCCAGCATTTT.

The chain links TRBV6-6 to TRBJ1-5, with TRBD1 matching 7 bases. This CDR3 region has 14 residues. From germline, CDR1 is MNHNY and CDR2 SVGAGI (reference sequence). The ends lost 6 bases at V and 5 bases at J; junction bases unmatched: 7. CDR3 nucleotide sequence: TGTGCCAGCAGAGAGGACAGGAGATATCAGCCCCAGCATTTT. Encoded protein: CASREDRRYQPQHF.

The chain is built from TRBV2 and TRBJ1-1, with TRBD1 as a possible D gene (5 bases). V was clipped by 3 bases and J by 5 bases, with 10 bases between them. Germline V gives CDR1 SNHLY, CDR2 FYNNEI. The CDR3 is 13 amino acids. CDR3: CASSEEGMTEAFF. The CDR3 DNA reads as TGTGCCAGCAGTGAGGAGGGGATGACTGAAGCTTTCTTT.

This clonotype was picked up a small number of times. Since a much larger clone is just one base distant, this may be a read error. This CDR3 is CASSPPERLAGREQYF. The CDR3 nucleotides are TGTGCCAGCAGCCCACCCGAGAGACTAGCGGGACGCGAGCAGTACTTC. This chain connects TRBV7-9 to TRBJ2-7, with 11 bases that match TRBD2. The CDR3 covers 16 residues. V dropped 5 bases and J dropped 6; count of bases not matched to a gene: 12. Germline values: CDR1 SEHNR, CDR2 FQNEAQ (reference sequence).

Of note for this clonotype: A much larger clone is a single base away; this may be a read error. The V and J genes are TRBV7-2 and TRBJ1-2, with unresolved D. Trimming stripped 5 bases from V and 2 bases from J, with 12 bases between. Germline V gene lookup returns CDR1 SGHTA and CDR2 FQGNSA. The CDR3 runs to 14 residues. The CDR3 DNA reads TGTGCCAGCAGCCAGGAGGCCGGAAACTATGGCTACACCTTC. Residues: CASSQEAGNYGYTF.

The rearrangement joins TRBV7-9 to TRBJ1-4; possibly TRBD1 for D (6 bases). V was pared by 6 bases and J by 6 bases, with 17 bases between. Germline CDR1 SEHNR, CDR2 FQNEAQ (reference sequence). CDR3 length: 15 residues. CDR3 protein: CASSQGFGGDEKLFF. The CDR3, as DNA: TGTGCCAGCAGTCAAGGATTCGGGGGCGATGAAAAACTGTTTTTT.

The chain couples TRBV14 to TRBJ2-5; TRBD2 is a possible D gene (5 bases). The germline V gene has CDR1 SGHDN and CDR2 FVKESK. Trimming stripped 1 base from V and 2 bases from J, with 11 bases between. The CDR3 runs to 15 residues. The CDR3 bases are TGTGCCAGCAGCCAAGGGAGGACTGTACAAGAGACCCAGTACTTC. It translates to CASSQGRTVQETQYF.